These T cell receptor beta chains were read from a single sample in a study of CD8+ T cells in alopecia areata. Here immunoSEQ multiplex PCR was the method, and the copy in TCRdb shows in-frame clones only, minus some. Of approximately 170,000 clones detected, approximately 56% appear once; the ten largest clones hold about 0.69%. The sequences come from CD4+ T cells sorted from blood, collected at week 4, from a patient treated with tofacitinib. These receptors all come from a human donor with alopecia areata. Both conserved end residues are part of each CDR3. A D gene is named only where the DNA matches it firmly. Expanded clones get a size class; other rows say once, few or many, or leave the size out.

abundance	v_gene	j_gene	d_gene	CDR3nt	CDR3aa
.	TRBV5-1	TRBJ1-1	TRBD1	TGCGCCAGCAGCTCCAGCGGACAGGGCGGAGTAATTAGTGGCACTGAAGCTTTCTTT	CASSSSGQGGVISGTEAFF
few	TRBV6-5	TRBJ2-1	TRBD2	TGTGCCACCCAGCGGGAGGGCCCAATTGAGCAGTTCTTC	CATQREGPIEQFF
.	TRBV29-1	TRBJ2-2	.	TGCAGCGTTGAAGGATCAGGACCCGGGGAGCTGTTTTTT	CSVEGSGPGELFF
.	TRBV6-1	TRBJ1-4	.	TGTGCCAGCAGTGCCCGGACGGCGGGGGAAAAACTGTTTTTT	CASSARTAGEKLFF
.	TRBV11-2	TRBJ2-7	.	TGTGCCAGCAGCTTGAGACTCCTCTCCTACGAGCAGTACTTC	CASSLRLLSYEQYF
.	TRBV15	TRBJ1-4	.	TGTGCCACCAGCAGAGCTGGGACGGCCCTTGGGAGACTGTTTTTT	CATSRAGTALGRLFF
.	TRBV28	TRBJ2-2	.	TGTGCCAGCAGTTTATTGTACACCGGGGAGCTGTTTTTT	CASSLLYTGELFF
once	TRBV30	TRBJ1-2	.	TGTGCCTGGGGCCTCAGGGCCGGTGGTGGCTACACCTTC	CAWGLRAGGGYTF
.	TRBV27	TRBJ2-3	TRBD2	TGTGCCAGCAGTTCCCCCCGGCTAGCGGGAGCGTTCACGCAGTATTTT	CASSSPRLAGAFTQYF
few	TRBV18	TRBJ1-1	TRBD1	TGTGCCAGCTCACCCCGGGACAGGGGTGAAGCTTTCTTT	CASSPRDRGEAFF
once	TRBV18	TRBJ1-5	.	TGTGCCAGCTCAACACTCGAGGGCAGTCAGCCCCAGCATTTT	CASSTLEGSQPQHF
.	TRBV19	TRBJ2-4	.	TGTGCCAGTAGGGAGACTGGGTCCAAAAACATTCAGTACTTC	CASRETGSKNIQYF
.	TRBV30	TRBJ2-7	TRBD2	TGTGCCTGGAGTGTAACGGGGGGCGAGCAGTACTTC	CAWSVTGGEQYF
.	TRBV30	TRBJ1-1	.	TGTGCCTGGAGGGGTGCGTTGAACACTGAAGCTTTCTTT	CAWRGALNTEAFF
.	TRBV30	TRBJ2-3	TRBD2	TGTGCCTGGAGTGTTAGCGGGGGTGCAACGCAGTATTTT	CAWSVSGGATQYF
.	TRBV29-1	TRBJ2-1	TRBD2	TGCAGCGCTAAAGCGGGAGCCCAGTTCTTC	CSAKAGAQFF
.	TRBV2	TRBJ2-1	TRBD1	TGTGCCAGCAGCCGGGACAGCTACCGAAATGAGCAGTTCTTC	CASSRDSYRNEQFF
.	TRBV25-1	TRBJ1-2	.	TGTGCCAGCAGTGACAGGGGAGGGTATGGCTACACCTTC	CASSDRGGYGYTF
.	TRBV30	TRBJ1-5	.	TGTGCCGGTCCTTGGAGGCGCGGGGGTAAGCCCCAGCATTTT	CAGPWRRGGKPQHF
.	TRBV6-5	TRBJ1-5	.	TGTGCCAGCGGAGTGGGGGGTAAGCAGCCCCAGCATTTT	CASGVGGKQPQHF
few	TRBV7-8	TRBJ2-5	TRBD2	TGTGCCAGCAGTAAGACTAGCGGGAGGACCCAAGAGACCCAGTACTTC	CASSKTSGRTQETQYF
once	TRBV15	TRBJ2-1	.	TGTGCCACCAGCTTTGGCCCGAATGAGCAGTTCTTC	CATSFGPNEQFF
.	TRBV29-1	TRBJ2-1	TRBD2	TGCAGCGTTGATTTTGCGGGAGGGCACAATGAGCAGTTCTTC	CSVDFAGGHNEQFF
.	TRBV6-5	TRBJ1-2	.	TGTGCCAGCAGTTTTCGAACGGGGGGCTACACCTTC	CASSFRTGGYTF
.	TRBV5-1	TRBJ2-2	.	TGCGCCAGCAGCCGGGGGAGTACCGGGGAGCTGTTTTTT	CASSRGSTGELFF
once	TRBV9	TRBJ2-2	TRBD1	TGTGCCAGCAAAGGGACAGCGTCACCCGGGGAGCTGTTTTTT	CASKGTASPGELFF
once	TRBV19	TRBJ1-2	TRBD1	TGTGCCAGTAACGACAGGGAATTCGATGGCTACACCTTC	CASNDREFDGYTF
few	TRBV30	TRBJ2-2	.	TGTGCCTGGAGAAAGGCTAGGGTGTCCGGGGAGCTGTTTTTT	CAWRKARVSGELFF
few	TRBV29-1	TRBJ2-7	.	TGCAGCGTTGAAAAGCCAGGGAGCTCCTACGAGCAGTACTTC	CSVEKPGSSYEQYF
.	TRBV5-1	TRBJ2-6	.	TGCGCCAGCAGCTCAGGCTCTGGGGCCAACGTCCTGACTTTC	CASSSGSGANVLTF
.	TRBV6-6	TRBJ2-5	TRBD2	TGTGCCAGCAGTTACTTCCGGACGGGGGGCCAAGAGACCCAGTACTTC	CASSYFRTGGQETQYF
.	TRBV7-2	TRBJ2-4	.	TGTGCCAGCAGCTTAGCGGGCACTACCAAAAACATTCAGTACTTC	CASSLAGTTKNIQYF
.	TRBV30	TRBJ1-1	.	TGTGCCTGGAGCATTACAGGTGGGATAGCTTTCTTT	CAWSITGGIAFF
few	TRBV6-5	TRBJ2-5	.	TGTGCCAGCAGTTCGCTTCTAGACTGGAACCAAGAGACCCAGTACTTC	CASSSLLDWNQETQYF
.	TRBV30	TRBJ2-7	.	TGTGCCTGGAGTACGGCGGAGAAGAGCTCCTACGAGCAGTACTTC	CAWSTAEKSSYEQYF
few	TRBV30	TRBJ2-7	TRBD1	TGTGCCTGGAGTGTCCCGGACAGGGGGGGCTACGAGCAGTACTTC	CAWSVPDRGGYEQYF